These 25 T cell receptor delta chains originate from one sample sequenced in a study of Vδ1+ human thymocytes. Study-level points and caveats: Thymic TRG and TRD repertoires appeared highly polyclonal, with Gaussian CDR3 length distributions.

Sequences come from RNA converted to cDNA by reverse transcription. CDR3 amplicons came from multiplex PCR with pooled V-gene forward and constant-region reverse primers. TCRdb reanalysed the multiplex PCR reads with CATT. This table holds roughly 56,000 delta-chain clones, over 13% found once. No antigen has been assigned to these receptors. The source material was Vdelta1+ gamma-delta thymocytes from the thymus. This sample's subset: FACS-sorted CD3+ TCRalphabeta- TCRVdelta1+ TCRVdelta2- thymocytes. The source of these receptors is a girl less than two years old who had congenital heart surgery.

J is TRDJ1 and V is TRDV1, with a tentative D call TRDD3 (5 bases). V was clipped by 7 bases and J by 7 bases, with 22 bases between them. The CDR3 loop spans 15 amino acids. CDR1 TSWWSYY and CDR2 QGS come from the germline V gene. The CDR3 protein is CALDQAGGQGGKLIF. CDR3 coding DNA: TGTGCTCTTGATCAAGCCGGGGGCCAGGGTGGTAAACTCATCTTT.

The V call is TRDV1, the J call TRDJ1; the D is unclear. The CDR3 length is 14 residues. From germline, CDR1 is TSWWSYY and CDR2 QGS. Trimming took 3 bases from V and 10 from J, leaving 18 bases between them. The CDR3 DNA sequence: TGTGCTCTTGGGGATTCGCTACGTGATTTTATACTCATCTTT. Its protein product is CALGDSLRDFILIF.

The chain carries TRDV1 and TRDJ1; TRDD3 aligns across 9 bases. The CDR3 has 19 residues. CDR1 is TSWWSYY, CDR2 QGS, per germline. J gave up 0 bases and V 3 bases, and 14 bases lay outside the gene matches. DNA for the CDR3: TGTGCTCTTGGGGAGCGACTGGGGGAACTCTTATTGTACACCGATAAACTCATCTTT. Encoded protein: CALGERLGELLLYTDKLIF.

This chain joins TRDV1 and TRDJ1; D may match TRDD1 or TRDD2 (5 bases each). The CDR3 extends over 22 amino acids. Trimming pared 1 base from V and 0 bases from J, leaving 30 bases between. Germline lookup yields CDR1 TSWWSYY and CDR2 QGS. CDR3 in amino acids: CALGEPGLHYEIPPNYTDKLIF. The CDR3 nucleotides read TGTGCTCTTGGGGAACCAGGCCTTCACTATGAAATTCCACCGAATTACACCGATAAACTCATCTTT.

This clone appeared a few times. The rearrangement links TRDV1 to TRDJ1, with D maybe TRDD2 (6 bases). Trimming removed 1 base at V and 7 bases at J, with 43 bases between. This CDR3 contains 24 residues. CDR1 and CDR2 from the germline V gene are TSWWSYY and QGS. In DNA, the CDR3 is TGTGCTCTTGGGGAACGAGATGGCGCAACAAAGTATTCTGCCTTCCCCTGGTGGGCTACTAAACTCATCTTT. Its protein product is CALGERDGATKYSAFPWWATKLIF.

This clone was seen a handful of times. V and J are TRDV1 and TRDJ1, with 7 nucleotides matching TRDD3. With V trimmed by 0 bases and J by 0 bases, 13 bases remained unmatched. CDR1 is TSWWSYY and CDR2 is QGS in the germline V gene. This CDR3 comprises 19 residues. CDR3 sequence (DNA): TGTGCTCTTGGGGAACTCTGCCCTTATGGGGGACCGTACACCGATAAACTCATCTTT. Its protein product is CALGELCPYGGPYTDKLIF.

V gene TRDV1 combines with J gene TRDJ1, with 9 bases aligning to TRDD3. CDR3 length equals 17 residues. Unmatched junction bases numbered 13, after V lost 5 bases and J lost 3 bases. The germline gives CDR1 TSWWSYY, CDR2 QGS. CDR3 sequence (DNA): TGTGCTCTTGGGACTTACGGGGGGTCTGGGGGATCCGATAAACTCATCTTT. Its protein product is CALGTYGGSGGSDKLIF.

In this sample, this clone turned up a few times. This chain links TRDV1 with TRDJ1; possible D gene TRDD2, 7 bases. Trimming took 3 bases from V and 0 from J, leaving 23 bases between them. Germline lookup yields CDR1 TSWWSYY and CDR2 QGS. CDR3 length equals 19 residues. Here the CDR3 reads CALGDNFLRKYLNTDKLIF. CDR3 nucleotides: TGTGCTCTTGGGGATAATTTCCTACGGAAATATCTAAACACCGATAAACTCATCTTT.

This clone was observed a few times. J is TRDJ1 and V is TRDV1; TRDD3 aligns across 7 bases. CDR3 length equals 17 residues. After removal of 1 base from V and 1 base from J, the junction contained 9 bases not matched to a gene. Looked up from germline, CDR1 is TSWWSYY and CDR2 is QGS. The chain's CDR3 is CALGEQWGRSPTDKLIF. CDR3 nucleotide sequence: TGTGCTCTTGGGGAACAGTGGGGGAGAAGTCCCACCGATAAACTCATCTTT.

The chain is built from TRDV1 and TRDJ1, with D unclear. Trimming left V 4 bases short and J 8 bases short, with 17 bases between. Germline-derived CDR1 and CDR2 are TSWWSYY and QGS. This CDR3 spans 14 amino acids. The CDR3 bases are TGTGCTCTTGGGGGGACAGCGCCCCATAAGAAACTCATCTTT. Translation: CALGGTAPHKKLIF.

The chain uses TRDV1 and TRDJ1; 9 positions match TRDD3. Looked up from germline, CDR1 is TSWWSYY and CDR2 is QGS. The CDR3 has 17 residues. Unmatched junction bases numbered 11, after V lost 2 bases and J lost 4 bases. CDR3 loop: CALGEVYRGDTDDKLIF. The DNA for the CDR3 is TGTGCTCTTGGGGAAGTATATCGGGGGGATACAGACGATAAACTCATCTTT.

This clone was seen once. The chain carries TRDV1 and TRDJ1, with a weak D call TRDD3 (5 bases). CDR1 is TSWWSYY, CDR2 QGS, per germline. Between the trimmed V and J ends, which lost 5 bases and 0 bases, there was a span of 22 bases. The CDR3 runs to 18 residues. CDR3 bases: TGTGCTCTTGGGTTTCACCTAGATGGGGACCGGGACACCGATAAACTCATCTTT. This translates into CALGFHLDGDRDTDKLIF.

This clone came up a few times. This chain connects TRDV1 to TRDJ1, with 7 nucleotides matching TRDD3. Germline loops: CDR1 TSWWSYY, CDR2 QGS. The CDR3 has 19 amino acids. Trimming removed 1 base from V and 0 bases from J; junction bases left unmatched: 14. For the CDR3, the DNA is TGTGCTCTTGGGGAACCTTCTCTACTGGGGAGAAAGTACACCGATAAACTCATCTTT. Its translation is CALGEPSLLGRKYTDKLIF.

This clone was detected a few times. The chain has TRDV1 and TRDJ1; D is perhaps TRDD3 (5 bases). From germline, CDR1 is TSWWSYY and CDR2 QGS. The CDR3 extends over 18 amino acids. V was trimmed by 4 bases and J by 0 bases, leaving 21 bases between them. CDR3 sequence reads: CALGVDLRGGPYTDKLIF. The CDR3 DNA reads as TGTGCTCTTGGGGTGGATCTACGGGGAGGGCCCTACACCGATAAACTCATCTTT.

The chain couples TRDV1 to TRDJ1, with D hard to call. V gave up 1 base and J gave up 3 bases, with 21 bases separating them. This CDR3 contains 18 residues. Germline values: CDR1 TSWWSYY, CDR2 QGS. CDR3 bases: TGTGCTCTTGGGGAACAAAGCCTCACCCCCTCTTGGTCCGATAAACTCATCTTT. Protein sequence: CALGEQSLTPSWSDKLIF.

V gene TRDV1 combines with J gene TRDJ1, with a possible D match to TRDD3 (5 bases). Trimming removed 2 bases from V and 3 bases from J, with 19 bases in between. The germline CDR1 and CDR2 sequences are TSWWSYY and QGS. The CDR3 is made up of 17 amino acids. The CDR3 spells CALGERGSPEGADKLIF. DNA of the CDR3: TGTGCTCTTGGGGAAAGGGGGTCCCCCGAGGGTGCCGATAAACTCATCTTT.

The chain couples TRDV1 to TRDJ1; D is unresolved. The germline V gene has CDR1 TSWWSYY and CDR2 QGS. This CDR3 has 18 amino acids. V was clipped by 3 bases and J by 0 bases, with 20 bases between them. CDR3 DNA: TGTGCTCTTGGGGACAAAAGGAGGCCGGGTAGTTACACCGATAAACTCATCTTT. This encodes CALGDKRRPGSYTDKLIF.

The chain carries TRDV1 and TRDJ1; TRDD3 aligns across 9 bases. CDR1 is TSWWSYY, CDR2 QGS, per germline. The J segment lost 0 bases and the V segment lost 4 bases, leaving 6 bases of the junction unmatched. The CDR3 length is 16 residues. The CDR3 DNA reads as TGTGCTCTTGGGGCCTGGGGGATCGCGTACACCGATAAACTCATCTTT. This gives the protein CALGAWGIAYTDKLIF.

This clone appeared a few times. At one of its ends the junction is not consistent with the germline gene, which may arise from a read error. The chain carries TRDV1 and TRDJ1, with TRDD3 matching 11 bases. CDR1 is TSWWSYY, CDR2 QGS, per germline. CDR3 length equals 23 residues. The DNA of the CDR3 is TGTGCTCTTGGGGAGCCCCTCCACATTCCCGTACTGGGGGATAGGGTGTACGGCGATAAACGCATCTTT. Translation gives CALGEPLHIPVLGDRVYGDKRIF.

This clone has a handful of counts. The V and J genes are TRDV1 and TRDJ1; D possibly matches TRDD2 or TRDD3 (5 bases each). V was trimmed by 4 bases and J by 0 bases, leaving 30 bases between them. Germline V gene lookup returns CDR1 TSWWSYY and CDR2 QGS. The CDR3 runs 21 residues. CDR3 DNA sequence: TGTGCTCTTGGGGGTCCCTACTACCCCGAGGGGAGAAGGGGCTACACCGATAAACTCATCTTT. Amino acid sequence: CALGGPYYPEGRRGYTDKLIF.

This chain uses TRDV1 with TRDJ1; TRDD3 aligns across 9 bases. Germline V lookup: CDR1 TSWWSYY, CDR2 QGS. V dropped 1 base and J dropped 4; count of bases not matched to a gene: 28. This CDR3 comprises 23 residues. Here the CDR3 DNA reads TGTGCTCTTGGGGAACCCGGTTTCCACCGTACTGGGGGACACCCTCCCACCGGCGATAAACTCATCTTT. It is translated as CALGEPGFHRTGGHPPTGDKLIF.

There are a few counts of this clone. V gene TRDV1 combines with J gene TRDJ1; 8 bases align to TRDD3. Germline values: CDR1 TSWWSYY, CDR2 QGS. The CDR3 runs to 25 residues. Trimming at V came to 5 bases and at J to 2 bases, leaving 37 bases not matched to a gene. CDR3 DNA sequence: TGTGCTCTTGGGAAGAGGGTCTTCCCCATTTGGGGGATGCCCCGGACGAACCCGACGACCGATAAACTCATCTTT. Protein product: CALGKRVFPIWGMPRTNPTTDKLIF.

To note about this clone: The germline gene is not matched at one end of the junction; a read error may be the cause. The genes are TRDV1 and TRDJ1; 11 positions agree with TRDD3. Germline V gene data show CDR1 as TSWWSYY and CDR2 as QGS. The CDR3 runs 20 residues. This CDR3 reads CALGERWVSYGGYAGDKLIF. As DNA, the CDR3 is TGTGCCCTTGGGGAAAGATGGGTTTCCTATGGGGGATACGCCGGGGATAAACTCATCTTT.

In its sample, this clone was seen a few times. This chain connects TRDV1 to TRDJ1, with 8 bases that match TRDD3. V lost 5 bases and J lost 0; bases outside the gene matches: 11. In germline, CDR1 is TSWWSYY, CDR2 QGS. The CDR3 runs to 17 residues. In DNA, the CDR3 is TGTGCTCTTGGGTCACTGGGGGCCGCCCACTACACCGATAAACTCATCTTT. Amino acids: CALGSLGAAHYTDKLIF.

V gene TRDV1 combines with J gene TRDJ1, with 9 bases identical to TRDD3. The CDR3 spans 16 residues. Per germline, CDR1 TSWWSYY and CDR2 QGS. Losses at the gene ends were 2 bases for V and 3 bases for J; bases not matched to a gene: 7. CDR3 nucleotide sequence: TGTGCTCTTGGGGAATGCCGGGGATACGCCCCCGATAAACTCATCTTT. The encoded protein is CALGECRGYAPDKLIF.